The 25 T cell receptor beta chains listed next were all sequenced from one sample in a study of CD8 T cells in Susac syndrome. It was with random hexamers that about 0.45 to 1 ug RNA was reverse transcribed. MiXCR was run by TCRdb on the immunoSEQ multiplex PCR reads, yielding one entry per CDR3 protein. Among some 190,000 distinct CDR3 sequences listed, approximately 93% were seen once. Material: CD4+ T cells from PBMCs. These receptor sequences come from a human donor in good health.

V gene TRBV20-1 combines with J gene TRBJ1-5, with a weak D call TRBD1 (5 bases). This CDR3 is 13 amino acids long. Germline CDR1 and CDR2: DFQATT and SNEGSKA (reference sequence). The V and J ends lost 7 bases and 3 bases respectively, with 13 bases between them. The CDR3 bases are TGCAGTGTCAAGGCGGGACCCAATCAGCCCCAGCATTTT. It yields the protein CSVKAGPNQPQHF.

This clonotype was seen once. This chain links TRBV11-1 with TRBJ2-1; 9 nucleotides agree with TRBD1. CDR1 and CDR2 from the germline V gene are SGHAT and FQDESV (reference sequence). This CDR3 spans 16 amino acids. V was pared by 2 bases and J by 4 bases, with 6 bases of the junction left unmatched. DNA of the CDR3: TGTGCCAGCAGCTTATTTATACAGGGGGCTTACAATGAGCAGTTCTTC. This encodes CASSLFIQGAYNEQFF.

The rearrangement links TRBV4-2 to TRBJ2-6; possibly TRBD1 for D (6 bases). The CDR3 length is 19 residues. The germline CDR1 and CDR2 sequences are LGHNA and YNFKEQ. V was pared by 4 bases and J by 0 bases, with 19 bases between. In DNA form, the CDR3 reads TGTGCCAGCAGCCGCCTCACAGGGATTTCGGGCTCTGGGGCCAACGTCCTGACTTTC. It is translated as CASSRLTGISGSGANVLTF.

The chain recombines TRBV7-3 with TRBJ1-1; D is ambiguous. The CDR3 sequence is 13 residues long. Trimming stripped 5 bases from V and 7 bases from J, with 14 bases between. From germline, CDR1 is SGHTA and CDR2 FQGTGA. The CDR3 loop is CASSRSAQSEAFF. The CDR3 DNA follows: TGTGCCAGCAGCCGATCAGCGCAGAGTGAAGCTTTCTTT.

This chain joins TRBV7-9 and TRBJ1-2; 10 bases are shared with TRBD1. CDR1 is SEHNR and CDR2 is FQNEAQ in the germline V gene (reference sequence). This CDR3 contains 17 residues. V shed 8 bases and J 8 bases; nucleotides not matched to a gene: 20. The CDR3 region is CASGGRDRGIQPSGYTF. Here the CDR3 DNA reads TGTGCCAGCGGGGGCCGGGACAGGGGTATACAACCCTCCGGCTACACCTTC. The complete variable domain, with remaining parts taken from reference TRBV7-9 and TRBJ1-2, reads DTGVSQNPRHKITKRGQNVTFRCDPISEHNRLYWYRQTLGQGPEFLTYFQNEAQLEKSRLLSDRFSAERPKGSFSTLEIQRTEQGDSAMYLCASGGRDRGIQPSGYTFGSGTRLTVV.

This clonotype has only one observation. CDR3 sequence reads: CASSPGHQFEKLFF. The CDR3 DNA sequence: TGCGCCAGCAGCCCGGGCCATCAATTTGAAAAACTGTTTTTT. The chain employs TRBV4-1 and TRBJ1-4; D not resolved. V was shortened by 4 bases and J by 7 bases, with 13 bases between the two germline ends. This CDR3 spans 14 amino acids. Looked up from germline, CDR1 is MGHRA and CDR2 is YSYEKL.

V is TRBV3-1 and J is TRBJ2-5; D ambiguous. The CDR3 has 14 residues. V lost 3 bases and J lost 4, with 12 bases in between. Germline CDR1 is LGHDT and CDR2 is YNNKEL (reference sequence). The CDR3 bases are TGTGCCAGCAGCCATTCCGAGTGGGGAGAGACCCAGTACTTC. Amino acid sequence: CASSHSEWGETQYF.

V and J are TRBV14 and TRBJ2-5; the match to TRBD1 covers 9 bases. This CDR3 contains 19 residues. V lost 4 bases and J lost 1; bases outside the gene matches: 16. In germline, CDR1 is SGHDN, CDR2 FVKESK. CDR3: CASSRNPGQGIFSQETQYF. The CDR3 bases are TGTGCCAGCAGCCGCAATCCGGGACAGGGAATATTCAGCCAAGAGACCCAGTACTTC.

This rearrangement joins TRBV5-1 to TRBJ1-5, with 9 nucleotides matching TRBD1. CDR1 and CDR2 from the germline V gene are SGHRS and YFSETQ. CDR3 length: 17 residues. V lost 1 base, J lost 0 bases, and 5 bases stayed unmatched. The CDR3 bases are TGCGCCAGCAGCTTGACAGGGGGCGGGAGTAGCAATCAGCCCCAGCATTTT. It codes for CASSLTGGGSSNQPQHF. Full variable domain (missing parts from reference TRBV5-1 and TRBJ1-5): KAGVTQTPRYLIKTRGQQVTLSCSPISGHRSVSWYQQTPGQGLQFLFEYFSETQRNKGNFPGRFSGRQFSNSRSEMNVSTLELGDSALYLCASSLTGGGSSNQPQHFGDGTRLSIL.

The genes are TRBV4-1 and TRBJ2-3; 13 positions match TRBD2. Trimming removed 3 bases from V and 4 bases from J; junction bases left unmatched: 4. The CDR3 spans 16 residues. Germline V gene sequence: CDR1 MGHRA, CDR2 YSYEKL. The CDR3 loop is CASSQILAGGSDTQYF. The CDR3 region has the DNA TGCGCCAGCAGCCAGATACTAGCGGGGGGGTCAGATACGCAGTATTTT.

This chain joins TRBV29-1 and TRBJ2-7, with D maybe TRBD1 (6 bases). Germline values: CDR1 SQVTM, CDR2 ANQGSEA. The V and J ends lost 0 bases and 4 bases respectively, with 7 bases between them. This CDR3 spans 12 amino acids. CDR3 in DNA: TGCAGCGTTGAAGAAACAGGGTACGAGCAGTACTTC. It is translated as CSVEETGYEQYF.

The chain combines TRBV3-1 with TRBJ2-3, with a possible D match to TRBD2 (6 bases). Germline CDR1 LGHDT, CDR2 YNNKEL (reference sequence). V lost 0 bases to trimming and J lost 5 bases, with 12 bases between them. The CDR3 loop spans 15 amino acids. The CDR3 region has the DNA TGTGCCAGCAGCCAAGAAGGGCGGGACGTAGATACGCAGTATTTT. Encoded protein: CASSQEGRDVDTQYF.

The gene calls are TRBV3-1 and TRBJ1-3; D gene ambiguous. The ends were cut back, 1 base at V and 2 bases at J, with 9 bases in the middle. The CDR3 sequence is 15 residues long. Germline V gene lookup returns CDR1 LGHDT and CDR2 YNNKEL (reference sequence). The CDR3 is CASSQVPLTGNTIYF. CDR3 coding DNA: TGTGCCAGCAGCCAAGTCCCTTTGACTGGAAACACCATATATTTT.

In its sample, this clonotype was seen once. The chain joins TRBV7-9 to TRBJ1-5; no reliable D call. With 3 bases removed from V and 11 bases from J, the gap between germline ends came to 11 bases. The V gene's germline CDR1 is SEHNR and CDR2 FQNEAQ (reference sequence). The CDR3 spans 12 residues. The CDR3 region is CASSFEGSTQHF. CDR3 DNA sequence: TGTGCCAGCAGCTTTGAGGGTTCGACCCAGCATTTT.

In nucleotides, the CDR3 is TGTGCCAGCAACGGGGACGGATACTATGGCTACACCTTC. Translated, it gives CASNGDGYYGYTF. V gene TRBV2 combines with J gene TRBJ1-2; D may be TRBD1 (5 bases). V lost 7 bases, J lost 3 bases, and 12 bases lay in between. Germline V gives CDR1 SNHLY, CDR2 FYNNEI. The CDR3 is made up of 13 amino acids.

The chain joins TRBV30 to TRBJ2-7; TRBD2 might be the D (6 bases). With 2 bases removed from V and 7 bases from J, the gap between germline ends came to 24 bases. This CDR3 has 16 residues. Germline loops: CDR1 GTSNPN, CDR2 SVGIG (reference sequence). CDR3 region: CAWSRGGSSSRREQYF. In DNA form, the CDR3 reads TGTGCCTGGAGTCGTGGAGGGAGCAGTTCGAGGCGGGAGCAGTACTTC.

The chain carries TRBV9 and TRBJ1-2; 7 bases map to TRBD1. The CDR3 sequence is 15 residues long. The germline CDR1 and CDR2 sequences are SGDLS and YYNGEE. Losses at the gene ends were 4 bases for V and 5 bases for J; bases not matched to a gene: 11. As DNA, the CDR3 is TGTGCCAGCAGCCCCCGGGACAGCTCTATGTATGGCTACACCTTC. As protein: CASSPRDSSMYGYTF.

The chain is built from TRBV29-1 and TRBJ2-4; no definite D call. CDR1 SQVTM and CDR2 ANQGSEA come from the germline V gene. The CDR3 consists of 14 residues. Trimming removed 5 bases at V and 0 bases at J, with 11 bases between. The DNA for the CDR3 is TGCAGCGTTCTCGACGCATTAGCCAAAAACATTCAGTACTTC. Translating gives CSVLDALAKNIQYF.

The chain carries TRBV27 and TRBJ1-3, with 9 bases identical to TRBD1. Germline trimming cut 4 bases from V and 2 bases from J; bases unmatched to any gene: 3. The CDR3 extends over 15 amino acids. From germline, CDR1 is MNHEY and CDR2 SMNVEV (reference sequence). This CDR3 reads CASSYRGQAGNTIYF. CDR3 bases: TGTGCCAGCAGTTACAGGGGGCAAGCTGGAAACACCATATATTTT.

CDR3 in amino acids: CASSNPTGGNYGYTF. DNA for the CDR3: TGCGCCAGCAGCAATCCGACAGGGGGCAACTATGGCTACACCTTC. The rearrangement joins TRBV5-1 to TRBJ1-2, with 10 bases matching TRBD1. The CDR3 covers 15 residues. Germline CDR1 and CDR2: SGHRS and YFSETQ. The trim removed 4 bases at V and 2 bases at J, leaving 5 bases unmatched.

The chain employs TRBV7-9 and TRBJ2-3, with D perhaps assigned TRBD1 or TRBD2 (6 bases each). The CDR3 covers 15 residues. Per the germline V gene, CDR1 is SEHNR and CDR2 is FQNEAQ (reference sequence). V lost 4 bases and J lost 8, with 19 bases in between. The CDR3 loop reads CASSSDRSSGGTQYF. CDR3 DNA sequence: TGTGCCAGCAGCTCCGACAGGAGTTCCGGGGGTACGCAGTATTTT.

CDR3 sequence: CASSKGLAAFTNNEQFF. The CDR3 region has the DNA TGTGCCAGTAGTAAGGGACTAGCGGCATTTACTAACAATGAGCAGTTCTTC. The V gene is TRBV19, the J gene TRBJ2-1, with 11 nucleotides matching TRBD2. Germline lookup yields CDR1 LNHDA and CDR2 SQIVND (reference sequence). This CDR3 comprises 17 residues. V was clipped by 4 bases and J by 5 bases; unmatched bases: 10.

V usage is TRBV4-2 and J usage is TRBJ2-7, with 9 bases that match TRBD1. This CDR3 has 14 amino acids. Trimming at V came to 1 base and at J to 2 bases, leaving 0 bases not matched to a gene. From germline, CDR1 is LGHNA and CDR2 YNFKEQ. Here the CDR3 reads CASSQGQGAYEQYF. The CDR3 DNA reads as TGTGCCAGCAGCCAAGGACAGGGGGCCTACGAGCAGTACTTC.

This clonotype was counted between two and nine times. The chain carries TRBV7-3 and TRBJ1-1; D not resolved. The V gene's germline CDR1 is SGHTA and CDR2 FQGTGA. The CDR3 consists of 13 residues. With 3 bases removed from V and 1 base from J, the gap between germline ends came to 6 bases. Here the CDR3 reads CASSLRWNTEAFF. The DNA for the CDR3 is TGTGCCAGCAGCTTGAGGTGGAACACTGAAGCTTTCTTT.

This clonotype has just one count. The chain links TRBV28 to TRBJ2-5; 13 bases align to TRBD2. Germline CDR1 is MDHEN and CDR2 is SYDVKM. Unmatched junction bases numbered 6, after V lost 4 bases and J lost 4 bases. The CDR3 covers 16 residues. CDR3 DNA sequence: TGTGCCAGCAGTTCCTCGGGACTAGCGGGGACAGAGACCCAGTACTTC. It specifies CASSSSGLAGTETQYF.